Given below is one T cell receptor (beta chain) in context. This clone has ten or more counts. There is no known antigen for this receptor. Per-nucleotide qualities are absent, and no much larger clonotype sits a single base away. Each donor gave one peripheral blood draw, roughly 120 mL on average, collected into heparinised tubes. A BD FACSAria II was used to sort naive, central memory, regulatory and stem cell-like memory CD4+ T cells with a panel that included CD45RO, CCR7, CD25, CD127, CD95 and CD27. Purity was above 95% for every sorted population. Right away, PBMCs were isolated by Lymphoprep density gradient centrifugation and were stained directly, with no culture step. So that batch effects would be minimized, each experiment stained and sorted samples in pairs, pairing one healthy donor with one patient. Trimming removed 3 bases from V and 6 bases from J, leaving 10 bases between the germline ends. The germline V gene (reference sequence) gives CDR1 as LNHNV and CDR2 as YYDKDF. The CDR3 numbers 13 residues from cysteine through phenylalanine. The sequence is cut down to CDR3 DNA, 39 bases in frame from base 1.

The data derive from a study of beta chain features in type 1 diabetes (dated by TCRdb to 2016 to 2018). A note on the overall study: Patients and healthy donors did not differ in mean age, gender distribution, total cell number or subset yield. The study compared the TCRB repertoires of sorted circulating CD4+ T cell subsets in recently diagnosed type 1 diabetes patients with those in matched healthy donors. Regulatory and stem cell-like memory subsets were isolated from only 8 patients and roughly eight healthy donors, whereas naive and central memory subsets came from all 30 or so donors. A total of roughly 98,000,000 sorted cells were examined across all samples, and a strong correlation was observed between cell number per subset and RNA yield. Summary of the overall study and its limitations: Because small numbers of individuals were included in the HLA sub-analyses, any influence of HLA type on TCRB rearrangement was left unresolved. PCR might favor shorter templates, but patient and control samples were amplified and corrected together, so any skew would affect both groups equally. Naive, central memory and regulatory TCRB repertoires appeared to be more similar among patients than among healthy donors. At VDJ recombination sites, type 1 diabetes patients had fewer insertions and more deleted nucleotides, which implies abnormalities in thymic rearrangement. Sequencing cDNA rather than genomic DNA could over-represent highly expressing activated cells, although activation and CD3 levels did not differ between groups. Type 1 diabetes patients showed a moderate but significant shortening of TCRB CDR3 length in all four CD4+ subsets.

All of the isolated RNA was reverse transcribed with the High Capacity cDNA Reverse Transcription Kit, so expressed TCRB transcripts were sequenced. Deep immunoSEQ sequencing was performed on naive, central memory and regulatory T cell samples, with an average of about 4 million total reads per sample. Sorted cells were lysed in RLT buffer and RNA was extracted with DNase-treated RNeasy Micro or Mini kits, depending on cell number. Each cell subset was processed separately to prevent cross-contamination, with patient and healthy donor samples processed together. TCRB sequences were amplified from cDNA with the immunoSEQ multiplex PCR, producing 87-bp fragments spanning the CDR3 region. Sequencing of the amplicons was performed on the Illumina HiSeq platform. In the authors' own workflow: Synthetic template baselines were used to correct PCR bias computationally, reads within Hamming distance 2 were collapsed together, and singletons that could not be merged were discarded. Reads were aligned to IMGT to assign V, D and J genes, CDR3 length, and insertions or deletions at six rearrangement sites. Clonotype counts were normalized to sorted cell number within each subset before computing true diversity and Gini coefficients with the tcR R package. Repertoire sharing was quantified using the overlap coefficient calculated on TCRB nucleotide sequences. The clones in this table, taken by TCRdb from immuneACCESS, are in-frame only. Not every clone is retained; where verified, under half of the shortfall comes from an unresolved V gene, and the cause of the rest is unknown. For V, J and clone size, that table is used; D and trimming come from the DNA. In this sample the table shows 250,000 to 350,000 clones, approximately 15% of which occur a single time. The ten largest account for more than 6.5% of the sample.

The sequence was obtained from a man aged 25-45 years in good health. The sequence is built from TRBV15 and TRBJ2-3, with no reliable assignment of the D segment. The sequenced material came from central memory CD4+ T cells from blood. The base sequence is TGTGCCACCAGCAGGTTCCCCTTGGATACGCAGTATTTT. Translation gives CATSRFPLDTQYF.